This TCR beta chain was profiled in a study of T-cell memory formation after mild COVID-19. Across the study: TCR clusters were mostly confined to one donor each.

To note about this clonotype: The target antigen is unknown.

Barcoded TCR alpha and TCR beta cDNA libraries with UMIs came from 5'RACE using constant-segment primers. TCRdb passed the 5' RACE reads through MiXCR, listing each CDR3 protein once. The top ten clones hold around a fifth of a sample with about 340,000 distinct CDR3 sequences, approximately 12% of them seen once. Overall study results and limits: Clones which contracted sat mainly in CM and EM if CD4+, and in EMRA if CD8+.

The CDR3 contains 12 residues. Trimming removed 3 bases at V and 5 bases at J, with 9 bases between. The germline gives CDR1 SQVTM, CDR2 ANQGSEA. The V and J genes are TRBV29-1 and TRBJ2-3, with unresolved D. What was sequenced was PBMCs or a T cell subset sorted from them (not recorded which). The clonotype originates from a man aged 18 to 29 who had mild COVID-19 (a few samples of this study predate the infection). Cell type and time point are not known. This CDR3 is CSVDVYGDTQYF. The DNA of the CDR3 is TGCAGCGTTGACGTGTACGGAGATACGCAGTATTTT.